This T cell receptor beta chain was sequenced for a study of breast tumors, draining lymph nodes, adjacent tissues. General study findings and limits: That most tumor T cells come from lymph nodes remained unproven. Tumor repertoires ranked between lymph nodes and nontumor tissue in diversity, with V and J gene preferences.

This clonotype was observed many times. As yet, its antigen is unknown. The CDR3 contains 15 residues. Trimming at V came to 3 bases and at J to 3 bases, leaving 5 bases not matched to a gene. TCRdb re-derived calls from the multiplex PCR reads in MiXCR, one entry per CDR3 protein. The sample includes tens of thousands of distinct CDR3 sequences, 35% to 40% of them seen just once. The specimen was breast tumor tissue. This clonotype was obtained from a female donor with breast cancer. Some clones in this sample may be carry-over from other donors' samples. The rearrangement joins TRBV12-3 or TRBV12-4 to TRBJ1-3, with 7 bases identical to TRBD1. Written as DNA, the CDR3 is TGTGCCAGCAGTTTTCACAGGGGAGTTGGAAACACCATATATTTT. Translated, it gives CASSFHRGVGNTIYF.